This T cell receptor beta chain emerged from a study of T-cell memory formation after mild COVID-19. The junction had 7 bases not matched to a gene; V was cut back by 10 bases and J by 1 base. The CDR3 runs 14 residues. Per the germline V gene, CDR1 is ENHRY and CDR2 is SYGVKD. This clonotype was seen only a few times. TCRdb re-analysed the 5' RACE reads in MiXCR, keeping a single row per CDR3 protein. The sample contains over 350,000 distinct CDR3 sequences, about 15% of which appear only once. Source material: PBMCs or a T cell subset sorted from them (not recorded which). The chain combines TRBV10-3 with TRBJ2-7; 10 positions match TRBD2. The source is a man in his late teens or twenties who had mild COVID-19 (a few samples of this study predate the infection). Cell type and time point are not known. The CDR3 is CATRSSGSSYEQYV. CDR3 in DNA: TGTGCCACTAGATCTAGCGGGAGTTCCTACGAGCAGTACGTC.